This TCR beta chain is drawn from a study of T cell repertoires in cytomegalovirus infection. Study context: Recently identified HLA-C-restricted CMV epitopes and well-studied HLA-B-restricted CMV epitopes were used by the study. An indication of both CMV infection and matching HLA type came from public TCR beta signatures.

Broader study findings: HLA-C-restricted CMV clonotypes gave the most frequent clonotype in two of eight donors. The cumulative frequency of public TCR beta families distinguished individuals who carried CMV together with the relevant HLA.

TCRdb independently ran MiXCR on the reads; one entry per CDR3 protein. Of 550,000 to 850,000 distinct CDR3 sequences in the sample, 33% were seen once. Comments on this clonotype: Its antigen is currently unknown.

Germline V lookup: CDR1 SNHLY, CDR2 FYNNEI. CDR3 length equals 13 residues. V gave up 7 bases and J gave up 7 bases, with 14 bases separating them. The source was cultured PBMCs, collected from culture after CMV antigen stimulation. This TCR came from a human donor in good health (CMV status not recorded). Some clones in this sample may be carry-over from other donors' samples. The rearrangement joins TRBV2 to TRBJ1-5; unclear D gene. CDR3 nucleotide sequence: TGTGCCAGCACGGATGATGGATCGCAGCCCCAGCATTTT. The encoded protein is CASTDDGSQPQHF. The full variable domain, with the rest looked up from reference TRBV2 and TRBJ1-5, is EPEVTQTPSHQVTQMGQEVILRCVPISNHLYFYWYRQILGQKVEFLVSFYNNEISEKSEIFDDQFSVERPDGSNFTLKIRSTKLEDSAMYFCASTDDGSQPQHFGDGTRLSIL.